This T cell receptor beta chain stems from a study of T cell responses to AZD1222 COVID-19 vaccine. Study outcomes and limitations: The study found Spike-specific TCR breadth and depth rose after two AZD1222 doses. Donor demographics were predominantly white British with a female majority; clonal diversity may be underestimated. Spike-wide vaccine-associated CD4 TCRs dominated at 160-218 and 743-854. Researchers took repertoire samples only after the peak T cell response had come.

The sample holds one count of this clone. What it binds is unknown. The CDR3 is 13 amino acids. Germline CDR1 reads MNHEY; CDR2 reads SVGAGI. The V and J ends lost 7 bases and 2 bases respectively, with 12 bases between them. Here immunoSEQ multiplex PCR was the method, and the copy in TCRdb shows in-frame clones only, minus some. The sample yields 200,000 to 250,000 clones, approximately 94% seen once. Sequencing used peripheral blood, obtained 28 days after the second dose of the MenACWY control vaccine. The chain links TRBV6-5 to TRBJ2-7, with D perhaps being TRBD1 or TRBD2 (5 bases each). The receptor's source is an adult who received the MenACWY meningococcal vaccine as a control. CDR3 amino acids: CASTGPKTYEQYF. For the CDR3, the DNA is TGTGCCAGCACGGGGCCTAAAACCTACGAGCAGTACTTC.